Included here is one TCR beta chain sequence, with context. This clonotype turned up a few times. It has no known antigen specificity. No quality values exist for individual bases; no much larger clone is one base distant. The data derive from a study of CD8 T cells in ankylosing spondylitis (TCRdb year 2017). Looking at the study overall: To find TCR variants linked to disease, the study profiled T cell receptor beta repertoires in ankylosing spondylitis patients and healthy donors. In total, the full study cohort was made up of roughly 110 healthy donors and 25 ankylosing spondylitis patients. Samples of peripheral blood were taken, and for ankylosing spondylitis patients, synovial fluid was collected as well.

CDR1 and CDR2 were assigned from the germline V gene as SGHTA and FQGTGA. Including the terminal cysteine and phenylalanine, the CDR3 comprises 15 residues. CDR3 DNA only is kept here, 45 bases in frame from base 1. V loses 2 bases of germline sequence and J loses 6 bases, and the interval between the two ends is 15 bases. The data were produced on an Illumina HiSeq 2500. Quantitative 5'-RACE with molecular barcodes was used to prepare TCR beta libraries. Concerning the study's data processing: Disease-linked TCR variants were identified with a new computational method built on a probabilistic model of VDJ rearrangement. TCRdb took the public reads, trimmed them with fastp at Q25, ran MiXCR for clone calling and kept in-frame beta chains. Rows matching on CDR3 protein sequence are summarized as one entry with the most common DNA and genes. Here the V and J calls rest on TCRdb's processing, not on the authors' analysis. The sample has more than 100,000 distinct CDR3 sequences on record, roughly an eighth of them singletons. Jointly, the top ten make up about 3.8% of the sample.

Here is what the overall study found, with its caveats: Some of the motif variants had been reported before in the synovial fluid and blood of reactive arthritis patients, a finding that suggests common disease-initiation mechanisms. A TCR beta motif of fewer than 10 highly homologous amino acid variants appeared characteristic of blood from ankylosing spondylitis patients. A CD8+ phenotype was shown by the disease-linked clones, which were found at relatively low frequencies in peripheral blood. The disease-linked clones were reported as significantly enriched in matched synovial fluid samples from ankylosing spondylitis patients.

The sequence came from a female donor with ankylosing spondylitis or in good health (not recorded which). The V gene is TRBV7-3 and the J gene is TRBJ2-3; TRBD2 is possibly the D segment (5 matching bases). The specimen sequenced was blood, either unsorted or a sorted T cell fraction (not recorded which). The CDR3 here reads CASSLVGGGRDTQYF. The nucleotide sequence is TGTGCCAGCAGCTTAGTAGGCGGCGGGCGGGATACGCAGTATTTT.